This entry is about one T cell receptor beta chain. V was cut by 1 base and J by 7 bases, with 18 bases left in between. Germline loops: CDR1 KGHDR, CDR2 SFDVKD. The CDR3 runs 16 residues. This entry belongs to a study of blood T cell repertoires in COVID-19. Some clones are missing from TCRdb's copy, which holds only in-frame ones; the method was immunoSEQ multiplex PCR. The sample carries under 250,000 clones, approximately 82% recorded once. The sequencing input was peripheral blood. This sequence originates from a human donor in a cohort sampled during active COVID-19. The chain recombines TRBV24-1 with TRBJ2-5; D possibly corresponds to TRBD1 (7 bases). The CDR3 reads CATSDFGGGLAGTQYF. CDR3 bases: TGTGCCACCAGTGATTTTGGAGGGGGCTTGGCAGGGACCCAGTACTTC.